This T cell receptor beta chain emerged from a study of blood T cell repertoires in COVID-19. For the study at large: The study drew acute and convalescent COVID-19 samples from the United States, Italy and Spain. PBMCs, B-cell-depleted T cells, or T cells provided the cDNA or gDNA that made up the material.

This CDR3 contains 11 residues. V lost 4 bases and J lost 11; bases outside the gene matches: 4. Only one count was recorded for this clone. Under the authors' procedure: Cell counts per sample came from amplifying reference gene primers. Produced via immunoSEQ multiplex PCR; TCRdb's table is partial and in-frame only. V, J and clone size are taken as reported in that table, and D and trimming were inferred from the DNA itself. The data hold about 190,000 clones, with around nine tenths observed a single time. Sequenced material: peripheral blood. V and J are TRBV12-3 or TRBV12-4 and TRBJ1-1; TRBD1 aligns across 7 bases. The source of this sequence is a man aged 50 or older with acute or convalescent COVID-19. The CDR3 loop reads CASSYRGDAFF. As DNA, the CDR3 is TGTGCCAGCAGTTACAGGGGCGACGCTTTCTTT.